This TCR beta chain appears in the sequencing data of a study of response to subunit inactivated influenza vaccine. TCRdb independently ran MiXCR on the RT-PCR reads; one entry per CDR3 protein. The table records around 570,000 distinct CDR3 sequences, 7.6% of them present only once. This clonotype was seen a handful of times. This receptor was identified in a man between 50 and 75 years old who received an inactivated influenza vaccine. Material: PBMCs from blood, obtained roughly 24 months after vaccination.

CDR3 sequence (DNA): TGCAGTGCTACCGAAGCGGGAGGGAGCCATAGCACAGATACGCAGTATTTT. Its translation: CSATEAGGSHSTDTQYF. V and J are TRBV20-1 and TRBJ2-3, with TRBD2 identical over 10 bases. The germline V gene has CDR1 DFQATT and CDR2 SNEGSKA (reference sequence). The junction had 10 bases not matched to a gene; V was cut back by 4 bases and J by 0 bases. The CDR3 spans 17 residues.